Listed here are 10 T cell receptor beta chains from one sample, sequenced in a study of identical twins. TCRdb fed the 5' RACE reads into MiXCR, producing one record per CDR3 protein. This table holds about 810,000 distinct CDR3 sequences, about 12% found once. The same data also contributed to another study, on yellow fever vaccine responses in identical twins.

Sequencing input: PBMCs. These receptors were collected from a woman under 30 in good health.

V and J are TRBV6-2 or TRBV6-3 and TRBJ2-7; D call uncertain. CDR3 size: 13 residues. CDR1 MNHEY and CDR2 SVGEGT come from the germline V gene. Trimming removed 6 bases from V and 1 base from J, with 10 bases in between. The CDR3 sequence is CASRPDPSYEQYF. DNA of the CDR3: TGTGCCAGCAGGCCCGATCCTTCCTACGAGCAGTACTTC.

This clonotype was observed at least ten times. CDR3 DNA sequence: TGTGCCAGCATAGAACCCCCCGCCTACGAGCAGTACTTC. Translated, it gives CASIEPPAYEQYF. The genes are TRBV7-9 and TRBJ2-7; unclear D gene. The V and J ends lost 7 bases and 2 bases respectively, with 12 bases between them. The germline gives CDR1 SEHNR, CDR2 FQNEAQ (reference sequence). The CDR3 is 13 amino acids.

The rearrangement links TRBV6-4 to TRBJ2-2; D possibly uses TRBD1 or TRBD2 (5 bases each). This CDR3 region has 14 residues. Per the germline V gene, CDR1 is MRHNA and CDR2 is SNTAGT. V was pared by 0 bases and J by 6 bases, with 8 bases between. The CDR3 DNA follows: TGTGCCAGCAGTGACTCTTGGGACGCCGGGGAGCTGTTTTTT. Its protein product is CASSDSWDAGELFF.

The CDR3 loop is CSVYYNEQFF. The CDR3 DNA reads TGCAGCGTCTACTACAATGAGCAGTTCTTC. The chain employs TRBV29-1 and TRBJ2-1; the D is unclear. V lost 6 bases to trimming and J lost 3 bases, with 3 bases between them. The germline CDR1 and CDR2 sequences are SQVTM and ANQGSEA. The CDR3 runs to 10 residues.

The chain has TRBV20-1 and TRBJ1-5; 8 positions match TRBD1. From germline, CDR1 is DFQATT and CDR2 SNEGSKA (reference sequence). After removal of 6 bases from V and 7 bases from J, the junction contained 14 bases not matched to a gene. This CDR3 spans 15 amino acids. In nucleotides, the CDR3 is TGCAGTGCCCAGGTCCATACAGGGGGAGGCCAGCCCCAGCATTTT. Protein product: CSAQVHTGGGQPQHF.

This clonotype was seen only a few times. The gene calls are TRBV7-8 and TRBJ2-1, with a tentative D call TRBD2 (5 bases). Trimming cost V 5 bases and J 0 bases, with 11 bases left between them. In germline, CDR1 is SGHVS, CDR2 FQNEAQ. The CDR3 spans 15 residues. CDR3 DNA: TGTGCCAGCAGCCCCGGACTCCACTCCTACAATGAGCAGTTCTTC. Its translation is CASSPGLHSYNEQFF. Together with reference TRBV7-8 and TRBJ2-1, the CDR3 gives the full variable domain: GAGVSQSPRYKVAKRGQDVALRCDPISGHVSLFWYQQALGQGPEFLTYFQNEAQLDKSGLPSDRFFAERPEGSVSTLKIQRTQQEDSAVYLCASSPGLHSYNEQFFGPGTRLTVL.

The CDR3 region has the DNA TGCGCCAGCAGCCAAGATGACGAGGGCCGAGGACGGTATACGCAGTATTTT. It is translated as CASSQDDEGRGRYTQYF. V usage is TRBV4-1 and J usage is TRBJ2-3; D may be TRBD2 (5 bases). Trimming shortened V by 0 bases and J by 7 bases, and 20 bases separated the two germline ends. The germline V gene has CDR1 MGHRA and CDR2 YSYEKL. The CDR3 is 17 amino acids.

V gene TRBV12-5 combines with J gene TRBJ2-1; D gene uncertain. In germline, CDR1 is LGHNT, CDR2 FRNRAP. Deletions cut 6 bases from V and 0 bases from J, with 9 bases between. This CDR3 spans 14 amino acids. CDR3 amino acids: CASGARLSYNEQFF. Written as DNA, the CDR3 is TGTGCTAGTGGAGCGCGGCTCTCCTACAATGAGCAGTTCTTC.

The chain couples TRBV18 to TRBJ1-2; 9 bases align to TRBD1. The length of the CDR3 is 15 residues. J lost 2 bases, V lost 11 bases, and 12 bases had no gene match. The V gene's germline CDR1 is KGHSH and CDR2 LQKENI. The CDR3 sequence: CASSGRDRENYGYTF. The CDR3, as DNA: TGTGCCTCTTCGGGTCGGGACAGGGAGAACTATGGCTACACCTTC. The full variable domain, completed using reference TRBV18 and TRBJ1-2, is NAGVMQNPRHLVRRRGQEARLRCSPMKGHSHVYWYRQLPEEGLKFMVYLQKENIIDESGMPKERFSAEFPKEGPSILRIQQVVRGDSAAYFCASSGRDRENYGYTFGSGTRLTVV.

The chain combines TRBV2 with TRBJ1-1; D not resolved. Germline assignment: CDR1 SNHLY and CDR2 FYNNEI. The ends were cut back, 4 bases at V and 2 bases at J, with 14 bases in the middle. CDR3 length: 15 amino acids. The CDR3 here is CASSAAPPLNTEAFF. CDR3 nucleotide sequence: TGTGCCAGCAGTGCGGCACCCCCTTTAAACACTGAAGCTTTCTTT.